Given below is one T cell receptor beta chain in context. This sample was taken from a study of blood T cell repertoires in COVID-19. Overall study: The United States, Italy and Spain provided the acute and convalescent COVID-19 samples. The analysed material was cDNA or gDNA that came from T cells, B-cell-depleted T cells, or PBMCs.

The CDR3 length is 16 residues. Trimming stripped 2 bases from V and 6 bases from J, with 16 bases between. Germline V gene data show CDR1 as MNHEY and CDR2 as SVGAGI. In the original workflow: The authors estimated nucleated cell counts from reference gene primer amplification. Assay: immunoSEQ multiplex PCR; the TCRdb copy retains only in-frame clones and omits some. V and J calls and clone size are given by that table; D and trimming were obtained from the DNA. Of around 100,000 clones in the sample, about nine tenths were seen once. This clonotype was obtained from a middle-aged man with active COVID-19. The sample was peripheral blood. J is TRBJ2-2 and V is TRBV6-5, with TRBD2 as a possible D gene (6 bases). The CDR3 sequence is CASSYGRGIGAGELFF. Written as DNA, the CDR3 is TGTGCCAGCAGTTACGGCCGGGGGATCGGCGCCGGGGAGCTGTTTTTT.